This T cell receptor (beta chain) emerged from a study of a mutant IDH1 vaccine in newly diagnosed glioma. Study background: With temozolomide cycles, or 4-6 weeks after radiotherapy alone, vaccination was started. Before enrollment, patients got radiotherapy alone, temozolomide alone, or mostly the combination. Study conclusions and caveats: With respect to changes in top peripheral T cell clonotypes, pseudoprogression seemed unrelated.

Points on this clone: Its antigen remains unknown.

CDR3 length: 15 amino acids. The germline V and J ends were trimmed by 2 bases and 4 bases, with 14 bases remaining between them. Germline V gene data show CDR1 as LGHNA and CDR2 as YNFKEQ. Clones were read by immunoSEQ multiplex PCR, and TCRdb kept only the in-frame ones, dropping some. The sample carries approximately 27,000 clones, 80% to 90% recorded once. The time point was: week 5, during vaccination. Each dose of the vaccine consisted of 300 ug of mutant IDH1 20-mer peptide, with topical imiquimod. V is TRBV4-2 and J is TRBJ2-5; D might be TRBD1 (5 bases). The receptor was isolated from a man between 18 and 29 years old with glioma. Sequenced here: PBMCs, sampled from a glioma patient whose treatment included an IDH1 peptide vaccine. The CDR3: CASSQNQGKGETQYF. CDR3 DNA sequence: TGTGCCAGCAGCCAAAACCAGGGTAAGGGAGAGACCCAGTACTTC.